Sequencing of this TCR beta chain was carried out in a study of response to subunit inactivated influenza vaccine. The study, taken as a whole, reports: The study's authors posited that every seasonal influenza vaccination enlists few new T cells.

This clonotype was seen a handful of times. Its antigen is still unknown. TCRdb reprocessed the RT-PCR reads with MiXCR, giving one entry per CDR3 protein. The sample lists approximately 570,000 distinct CDR3 sequences; approximately 7.7% were seen once. Trimming took 4 bases from V and 5 from J, leaving 17 bases between them. The V gene's germline CDR1 is DFQATT and CDR2 SNEGSKA (reference sequence). The CDR3 covers 14 residues. The rearrangement uses TRBV20-1 and TRBJ2-5; D perhaps matches TRBD2 (5 bases). The sample in question was PBMCs from blood, obtained approximately 25 months after vaccination. This clonotype originated in a man aged 50 to 69 who received an inactivated influenza vaccine. The CDR3 bases are TGCAGTGCTACAGGAGCGCGGGTCCAGGAGACCCAGTACTTC. Its protein product is CSATGARVQETQYF.